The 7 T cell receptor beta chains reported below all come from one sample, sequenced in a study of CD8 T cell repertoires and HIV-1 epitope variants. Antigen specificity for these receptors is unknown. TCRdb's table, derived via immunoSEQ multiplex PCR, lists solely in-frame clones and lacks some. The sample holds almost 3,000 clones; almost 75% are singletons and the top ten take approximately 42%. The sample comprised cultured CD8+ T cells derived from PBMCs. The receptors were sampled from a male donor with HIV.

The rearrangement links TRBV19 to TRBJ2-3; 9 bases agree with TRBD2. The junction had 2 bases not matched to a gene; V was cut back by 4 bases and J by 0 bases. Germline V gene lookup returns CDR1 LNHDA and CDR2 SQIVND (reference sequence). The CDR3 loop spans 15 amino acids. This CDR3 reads CASSSGGASTDTQYF. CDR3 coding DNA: TGTGCCAGTAGTAGCGGGGGGGCTAGCACAGATACGCAGTATTTT.

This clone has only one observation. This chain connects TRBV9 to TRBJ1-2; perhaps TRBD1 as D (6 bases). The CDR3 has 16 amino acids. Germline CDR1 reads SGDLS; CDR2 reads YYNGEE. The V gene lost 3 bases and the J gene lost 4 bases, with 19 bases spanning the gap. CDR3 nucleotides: TGTGCCAGCAGCGCTAATCAGGGGCCGCTAGTCTATGGCTACACCTTC. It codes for CASSANQGPLVYGYTF.

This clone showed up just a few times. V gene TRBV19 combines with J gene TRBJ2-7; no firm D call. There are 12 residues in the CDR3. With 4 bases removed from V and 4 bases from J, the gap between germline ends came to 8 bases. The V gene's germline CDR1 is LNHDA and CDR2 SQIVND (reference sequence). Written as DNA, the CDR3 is TGTGCCAGTAGTAGTACAGAATACGAGCAGTACTTC. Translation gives CASSSTEYEQYF.

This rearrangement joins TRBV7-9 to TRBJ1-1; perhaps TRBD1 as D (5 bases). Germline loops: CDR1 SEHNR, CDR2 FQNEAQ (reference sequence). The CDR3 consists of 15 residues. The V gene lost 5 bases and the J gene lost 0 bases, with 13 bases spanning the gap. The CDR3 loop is CASSHTGSMNTEAFF. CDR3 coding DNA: TGTGCCAGCAGCCACACAGGTTCGATGAACACTGAAGCTTTCTTT.

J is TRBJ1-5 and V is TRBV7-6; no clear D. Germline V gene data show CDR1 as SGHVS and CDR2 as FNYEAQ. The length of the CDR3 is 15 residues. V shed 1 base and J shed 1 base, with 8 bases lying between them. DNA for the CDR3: TGTGCCAGCAGCTTAGGGGGTGGGAGCAATCAGCCCCAGCATTTT. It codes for CASSLGGGSNQPQHF.

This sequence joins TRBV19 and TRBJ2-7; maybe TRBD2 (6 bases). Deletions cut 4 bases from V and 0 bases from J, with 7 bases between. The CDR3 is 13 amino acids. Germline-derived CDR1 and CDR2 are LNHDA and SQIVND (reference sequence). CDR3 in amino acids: CASSTSVSYEQYF. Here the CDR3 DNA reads TGTGCCAGTAGTACTAGCGTCTCCTACGAGCAGTACTTC.

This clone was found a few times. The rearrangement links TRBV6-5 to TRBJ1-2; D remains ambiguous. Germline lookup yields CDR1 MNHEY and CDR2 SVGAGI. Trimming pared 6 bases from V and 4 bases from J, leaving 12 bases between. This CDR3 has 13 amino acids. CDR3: CASRPEESYGYTF. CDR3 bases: TGTGCCAGCAGGCCGGAAGAGAGCTATGGCTACACCTTC.